This T cell receptor beta chain was sequenced for a study of blood T cell repertoires in COVID-19. Looking at the study overall: Whether acute or convalescent, the COVID-19 samples came from the United States, Italy and Spain.

Participant age was about 18 to 100 years, and participants resided in fewer than 30 US areas. The table came from immunoSEQ multiplex PCR; TCRdb's copy has only in-frame clones and leaves some out. The top ten clones hold around 0.97% of a sample with fewer than 500,000 clones, approximately 88% of them seen once. The CDR3 length is 13 residues. Trimming took off 3 bases at V and 4 bases at J, with 10 bases between the two ends. This rearrangement joins TRBV12-3 or TRBV12-4 to TRBJ2-7; a possible D gene is TRBD1 (5 bases). The sample consisted of PBMCs or T cells enriched from blood (not recorded which). The clonotype was recovered from a woman aged 30 to 39 with acute COVID-19. The CDR3: CASSFGAEYEQYF. The CDR3 DNA reads as TGTGCCAGCAGTTTTGGGGCAGAATACGAGCAGTACTTC.